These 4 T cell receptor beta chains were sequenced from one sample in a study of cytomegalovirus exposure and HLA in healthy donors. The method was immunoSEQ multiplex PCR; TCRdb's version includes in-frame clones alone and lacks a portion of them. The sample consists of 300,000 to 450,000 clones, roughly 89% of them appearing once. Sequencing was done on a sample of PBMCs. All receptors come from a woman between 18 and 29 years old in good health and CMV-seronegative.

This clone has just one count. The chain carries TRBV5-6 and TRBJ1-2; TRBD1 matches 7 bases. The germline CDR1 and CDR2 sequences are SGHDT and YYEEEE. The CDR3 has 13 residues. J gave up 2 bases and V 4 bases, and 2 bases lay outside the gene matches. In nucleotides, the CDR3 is TGTGCCAGCAGCCCGGGACAGAACTATGGCTACACCTTC. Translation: CASSPGQNYGYTF. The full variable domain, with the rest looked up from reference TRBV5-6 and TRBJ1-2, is DAGVTQSPTHLIKTRGQQVTLRCSPKSGHDTVSWYQQALGQGPQFIFQYYEEEERQRGNFPDRFSGHQFPNYSSELNVNALLLGDSALYLCASSPGQNYGYTFGSGTRLTVV.

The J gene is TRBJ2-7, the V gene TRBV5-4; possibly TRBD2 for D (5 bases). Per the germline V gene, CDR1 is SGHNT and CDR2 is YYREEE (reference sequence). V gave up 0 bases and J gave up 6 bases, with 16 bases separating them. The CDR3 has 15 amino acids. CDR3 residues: CASSLGVTRFAEQYF. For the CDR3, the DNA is TGTGCCAGCAGCTTGGGAGTTACTAGATTCGCCGAGCAGTACTTC.

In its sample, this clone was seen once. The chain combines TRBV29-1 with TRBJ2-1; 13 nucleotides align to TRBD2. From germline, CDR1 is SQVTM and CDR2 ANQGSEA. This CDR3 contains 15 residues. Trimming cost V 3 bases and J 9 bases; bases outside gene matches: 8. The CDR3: CSVDSGTSGKGEQFF. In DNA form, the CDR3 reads TGCAGCGTTGATTCCGGGACTAGCGGGAAAGGTGAGCAGTTCTTC.

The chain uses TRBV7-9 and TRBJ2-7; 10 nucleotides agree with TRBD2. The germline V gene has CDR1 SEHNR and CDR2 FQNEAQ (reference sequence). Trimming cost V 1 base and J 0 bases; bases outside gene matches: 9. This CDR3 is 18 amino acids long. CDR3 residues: CASSLGARLAGTSYEQYF. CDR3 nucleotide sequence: TGTGCCAGCAGCTTAGGGGCCAGACTAGCGGGTACCTCCTACGAGCAGTACTTC.